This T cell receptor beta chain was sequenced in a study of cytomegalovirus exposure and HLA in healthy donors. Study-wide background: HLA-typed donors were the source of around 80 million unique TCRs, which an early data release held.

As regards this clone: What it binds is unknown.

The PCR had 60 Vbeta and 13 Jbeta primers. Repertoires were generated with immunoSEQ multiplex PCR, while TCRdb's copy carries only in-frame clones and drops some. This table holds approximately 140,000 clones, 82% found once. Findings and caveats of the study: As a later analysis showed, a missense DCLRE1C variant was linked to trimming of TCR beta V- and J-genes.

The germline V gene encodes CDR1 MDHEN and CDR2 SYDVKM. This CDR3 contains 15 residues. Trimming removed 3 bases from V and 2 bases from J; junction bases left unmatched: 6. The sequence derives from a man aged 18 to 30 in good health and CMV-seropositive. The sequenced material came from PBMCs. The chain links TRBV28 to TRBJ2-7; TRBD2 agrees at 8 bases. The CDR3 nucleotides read TGTGCCAGCAGTTTGGAGGGTAGCGGGACCTACGAGCAGTACTTC. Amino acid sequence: CASSLEGSGTYEQYF.